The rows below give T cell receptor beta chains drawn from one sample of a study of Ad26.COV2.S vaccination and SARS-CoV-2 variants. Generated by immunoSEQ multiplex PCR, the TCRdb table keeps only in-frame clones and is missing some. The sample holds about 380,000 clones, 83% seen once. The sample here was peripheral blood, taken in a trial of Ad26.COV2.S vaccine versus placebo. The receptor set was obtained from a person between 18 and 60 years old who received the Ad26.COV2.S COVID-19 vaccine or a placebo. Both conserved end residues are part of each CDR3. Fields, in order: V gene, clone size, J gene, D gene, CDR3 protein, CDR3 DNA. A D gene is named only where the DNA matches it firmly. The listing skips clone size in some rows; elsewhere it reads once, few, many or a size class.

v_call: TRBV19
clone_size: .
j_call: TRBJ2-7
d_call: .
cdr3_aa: CASSIGTDYEQYF
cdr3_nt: TGTGCCAGTAGTATAGGTACAGACTACGAGCAGTACTTC

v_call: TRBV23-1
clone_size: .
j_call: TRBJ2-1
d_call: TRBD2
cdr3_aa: CASSQSAAGEYNEQFF
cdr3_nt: TGCGCCAGCAGTCAATCGGCAGCGGGGGAGTACAATGAGCAGTTCTTC

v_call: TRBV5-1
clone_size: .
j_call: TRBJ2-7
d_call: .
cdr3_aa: CASSLVPRDYEQYF
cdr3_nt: TGCGCCAGCAGCTTGGTACCGCGGGACTACGAGCAGTACTTC

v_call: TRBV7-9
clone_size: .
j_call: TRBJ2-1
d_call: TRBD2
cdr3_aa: CASSPSGGAENEQFF
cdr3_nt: TGTGCCAGCAGCCCTAGCGGGGGGGCCGAGAATGAGCAGTTCTTC

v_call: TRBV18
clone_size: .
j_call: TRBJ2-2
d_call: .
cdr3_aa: CASSPVGTGELFF
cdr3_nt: TGTGCCAGCTCACCCGTGGGTACCGGGGAGCTGTTTTTT

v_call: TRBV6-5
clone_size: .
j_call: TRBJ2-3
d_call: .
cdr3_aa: CASTRDITDTQYF
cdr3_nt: TGTGCCAGCACGCGGGACATCACAGATACGCAGTATTTT

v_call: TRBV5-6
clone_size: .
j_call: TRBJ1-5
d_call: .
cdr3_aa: CASSLSGSGNQPQHF
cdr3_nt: TGTGCCAGCAGCTTGTCGGGCTCTGGGAATCAGCCCCAGCATTTT

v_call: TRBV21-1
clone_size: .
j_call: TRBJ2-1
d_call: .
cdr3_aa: CASSKGGKVYNEQFF
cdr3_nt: TGTGCCAGCAGCAAAGGTGGGAAGGTCTACAATGAGCAGTTCTTC

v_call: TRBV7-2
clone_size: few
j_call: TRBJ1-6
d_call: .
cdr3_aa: CASSLQIRSPLHF
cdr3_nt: TGTGCCAGCAGCTTACAGATTAGATCACCCCTCCACTTT

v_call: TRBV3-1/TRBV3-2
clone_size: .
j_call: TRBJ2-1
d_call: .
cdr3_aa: CASSQGIRGIRYNEQFF
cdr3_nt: TGTGCCAGCAGCCAAGGCATTAGGGGGATCCGTTACAATGAGCAGTTCTTC

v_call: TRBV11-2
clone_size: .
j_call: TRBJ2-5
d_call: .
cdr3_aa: CASSRDLQETQYF
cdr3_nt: TGTGCCAGCAGCAGGGACTTACAAGAGACCCAGTACTTC

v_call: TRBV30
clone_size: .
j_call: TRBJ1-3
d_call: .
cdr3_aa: CAWSTAVGNTIYF
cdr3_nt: TGTGCCTGGAGTACAGCCGTAGGAAACACCATATATTTT

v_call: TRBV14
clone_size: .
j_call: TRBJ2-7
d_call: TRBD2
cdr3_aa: CASSLPSGRRNEQYF
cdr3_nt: TGTGCCAGCAGTCTGCCTAGCGGGAGACGCAACGAGCAGTACTTC

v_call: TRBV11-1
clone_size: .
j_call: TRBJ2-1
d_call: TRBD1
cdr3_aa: CASSSTGGFYNEQFF
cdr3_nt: TGTGCCAGCAGCTCGACAGGGGGTTTCTACAATGAGCAGTTCTTC

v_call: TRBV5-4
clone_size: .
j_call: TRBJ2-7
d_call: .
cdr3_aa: CASSLPSAPEQYF
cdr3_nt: TGTGCCAGCAGCTTGCCTAGTGCCCCCGAGCAGTACTTC

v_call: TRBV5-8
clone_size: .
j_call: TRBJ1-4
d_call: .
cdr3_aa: CASSPLGNQDEKLFF
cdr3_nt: TGTGCCAGCAGCCCATTGGGTAATCAGGATGAAAAACTGTTTTTT

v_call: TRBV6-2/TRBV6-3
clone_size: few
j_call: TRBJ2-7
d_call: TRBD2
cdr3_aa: CASSLGSGSYYEQYF
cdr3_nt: TGTGCCAGCAGTCTTGGTAGCGGGAGTTACTACGAGCAGTACTTC

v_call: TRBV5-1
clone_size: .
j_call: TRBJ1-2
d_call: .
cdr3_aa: CASSLRDASSRGYTF
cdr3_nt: TGCGCCAGCAGCCTCCGGGACGCTTCTTCAAGGGGCTACACCTTC

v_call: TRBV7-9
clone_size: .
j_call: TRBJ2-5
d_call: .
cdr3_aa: CASSYRTVQETQYF
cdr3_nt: TGTGCCAGCAGCTACCGGACAGTCCAAGAGACCCAGTACTTC

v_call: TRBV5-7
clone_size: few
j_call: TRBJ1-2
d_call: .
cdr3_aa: CASSLSRGQANYGYTF
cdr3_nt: TGTGCCAGCAGCTTGTCCAGGGGTCAAGCTAACTATGGCTACACCTTC

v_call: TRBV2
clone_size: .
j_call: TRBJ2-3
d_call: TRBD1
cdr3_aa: CASGRQGANTDTQYF
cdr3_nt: TGTGCCAGCGGGAGACAGGGGGCGAACACAGATACGCAGTATTTT

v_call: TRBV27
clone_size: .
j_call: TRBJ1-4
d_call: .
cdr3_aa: CASSYGTATNEKLFF
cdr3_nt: TGTGCCAGCAGTTACGGGACGGCAACTAATGAAAAACTGTTTTTT

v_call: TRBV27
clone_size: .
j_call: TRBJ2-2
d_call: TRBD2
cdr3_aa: CASTVVAGRGGELFF
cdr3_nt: TGTGCCAGCACAGTTGTAGCGGGTAGGGGCGGGGAGCTGTTTTTT

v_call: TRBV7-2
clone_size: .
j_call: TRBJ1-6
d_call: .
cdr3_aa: CASSSHPYRVNNSPLHF
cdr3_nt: TGTGCCAGCAGCTCACACCCTTACAGGGTCAATAATTCACCCCTCCACTTT

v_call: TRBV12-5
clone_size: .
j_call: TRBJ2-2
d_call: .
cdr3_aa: CASGSLTYTGELFF
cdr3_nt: TGTGCTAGTGGTTCCCTCACCTACACCGGGGAGCTGTTTTTT

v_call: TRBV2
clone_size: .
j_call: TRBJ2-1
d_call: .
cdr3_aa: CASRDPPYNEQFF
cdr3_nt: TGTGCCAGCAGGGACCCTCCCTACAATGAGCAGTTCTTC

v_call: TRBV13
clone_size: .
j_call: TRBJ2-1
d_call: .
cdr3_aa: CASSLERRGYNEQFF
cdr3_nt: TGTGCCAGCAGCTTAGAAAGAAGGGGTTACAATGAGCAGTTCTTC

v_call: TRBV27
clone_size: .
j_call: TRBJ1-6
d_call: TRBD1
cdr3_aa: CASTLGQGPAYSPLHF
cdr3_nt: TGTGCCAGCACCCTAGGACAGGGGCCCGCCTATTCACCCCTCCACTTT

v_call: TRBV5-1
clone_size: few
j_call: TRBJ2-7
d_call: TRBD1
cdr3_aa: CASSSLGTDYEQYF
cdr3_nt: TGCGCCAGCAGCTCTTTGGGGACAGACTACGAGCAGTACTTC

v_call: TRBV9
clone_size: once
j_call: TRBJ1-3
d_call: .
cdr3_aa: CASSASPSSGNTIYF
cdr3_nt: TGTGCCAGCAGCGCGTCACCCAGCTCTGGAAACACCATATATTTT

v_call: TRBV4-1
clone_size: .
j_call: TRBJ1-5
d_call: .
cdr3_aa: CASSPLPRGVNNQPQHF
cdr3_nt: TGCGCCAGCAGCCCTCTACCTCGGGGGGTTAACAATCAGCCCCAGCATTTT

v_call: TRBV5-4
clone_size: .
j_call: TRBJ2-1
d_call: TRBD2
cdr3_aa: CASSLASGGFHNEQFF
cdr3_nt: TGTGCCAGCAGCTTGGCTTCGGGGGGGTTCCACAATGAGCAGTTCTTC

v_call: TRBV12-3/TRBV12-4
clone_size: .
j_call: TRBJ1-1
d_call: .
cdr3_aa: CASTPPEDTEAFF
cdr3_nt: TGTGCCAGCACCCCCCCCGAGGACACTGAAGCTTTCTTT

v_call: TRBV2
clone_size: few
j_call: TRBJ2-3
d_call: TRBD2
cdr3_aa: CASSVWGTSGGASTDTQYF
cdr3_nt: TGTGCCAGCAGCGTGTGGGGGACTAGCGGGGGTGCTAGCACAGATACGCAGTATTTT

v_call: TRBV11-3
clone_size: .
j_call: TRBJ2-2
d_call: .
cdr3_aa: CASSSRRGKANTGELFF
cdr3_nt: TGTGCCAGCAGCTCCCGACGGGGCAAAGCGAACACCGGGGAGCTGTTTTTT

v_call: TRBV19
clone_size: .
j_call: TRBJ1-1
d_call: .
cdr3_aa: CASSPSGTEAFF
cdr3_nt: TGTGCCAGTAGTCCCTCAGGCACTGAAGCTTTCTTT

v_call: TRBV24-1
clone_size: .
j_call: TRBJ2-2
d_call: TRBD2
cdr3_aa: CATSGGTNTGELFF
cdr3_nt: TGTGCCACCTCGGGGGGGACGAACACCGGGGAGCTGTTTTTT

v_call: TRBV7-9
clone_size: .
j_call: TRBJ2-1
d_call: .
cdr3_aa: CASSLRGRAENEQFF
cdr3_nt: TGTGCCAGCAGCTTAAGGGGGAGGGCCGAGAATGAGCAGTTCTTC

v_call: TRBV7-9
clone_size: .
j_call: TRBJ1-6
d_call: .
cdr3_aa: CASSSLGGHDNSPLHF
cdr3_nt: TGTGCCAGCAGCTCCCTGGGGGGGCACGATAATTCACCCCTCCACTTT

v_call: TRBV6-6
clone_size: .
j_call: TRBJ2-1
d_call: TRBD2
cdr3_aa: CASITGLAYNNEQFF
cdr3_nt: TGTGCCAGCATAACGGGACTAGCGTATAACAATGAGCAGTTCTTC

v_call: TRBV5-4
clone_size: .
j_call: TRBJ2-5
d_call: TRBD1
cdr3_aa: CASSRDRGIETQYF
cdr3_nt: TGTGCCAGCAGCCGGGACAGAGGTATCGAGACCCAGTACTTC

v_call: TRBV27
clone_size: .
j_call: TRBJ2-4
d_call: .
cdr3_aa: CASSFGDPTKNIQYF
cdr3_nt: TGTGCCAGCAGTTTCGGGGACCCAACCAAAAACATTCAGTACTTC

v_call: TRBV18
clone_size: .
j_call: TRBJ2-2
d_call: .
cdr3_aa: CASSPPSVGDTHTGELFF
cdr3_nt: TGTGCCAGCTCACCACCGTCAGTAGGAGACACCCACACCGGGGAGCTGTTTTTT

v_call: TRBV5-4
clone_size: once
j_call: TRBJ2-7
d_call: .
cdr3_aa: CASRLDLSSYEQYF
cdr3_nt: TGTGCCAGCAGGTTAGACTTGAGCTCCTACGAGCAGTACTTC